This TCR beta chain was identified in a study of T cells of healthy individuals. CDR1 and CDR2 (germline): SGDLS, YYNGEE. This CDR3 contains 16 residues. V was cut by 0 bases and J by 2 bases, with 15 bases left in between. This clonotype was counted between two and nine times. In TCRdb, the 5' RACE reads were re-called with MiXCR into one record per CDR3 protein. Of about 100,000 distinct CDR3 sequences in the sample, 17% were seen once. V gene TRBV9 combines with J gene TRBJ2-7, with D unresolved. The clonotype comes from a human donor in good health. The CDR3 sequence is CASSVAQASRPYEQYF. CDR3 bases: TGTGCCAGCAGCGTAGCTCAGGCCTCAAGACCCTACGAGCAGTACTTC.